This T cell receptor (beta chain) derives from a study of response to subunit inactivated influenza vaccine. In TCRdb, the RT-PCR reads were re-called with MiXCR into one record per CDR3 protein. The sample records about 580,000 distinct CDR3 sequences, 14% being singletons. V was pared by 4 bases and J by 10 bases, with 7 bases of the junction left unmatched. This CDR3 has 14 residues. Per germline, CDR1 SGHNT and CDR2 YYREEE (reference sequence). This clonotype was counted between two and nine times. The V and J genes are TRBV5-4 and TRBJ1-6; 8 positions match TRBD1. The sequencing here drew on PBMCs from blood, taken 11 to 12 days after vaccination. This receptor was obtained from a man in his fifties or sixties who received an inactivated influenza vaccine. CDR3 in amino acids: CASSADRERSPLHF. CDR3 in DNA: TGTGCCAGCAGCGCGGACAGGGAGCGATCACCCCTCCACTTT.